The T cell receptor (beta chain) described here comes from a study of CD8 T cells in Susac syndrome. The CDR3 contains 12 residues. V shed 7 bases and J shed 4 bases, with 11 bases lying between them. The germline gives CDR1 SQVTM, CDR2 ANQGSEA. Random hexamers were used to reverse transcribe the RNA input (0.5 to 1 ug). An immunoSEQ multiplex PCR generated amplified TCR beta CDR3 products spanning 54 Vbeta and 13 Jbeta. From the immunoSEQ multiplex PCR reads, TCRdb called clonotypes with MiXCR, one entry per CDR3 protein. The repertoire holds 150,000 to 160,000 distinct CDR3 sequences, with around 95% as singletons. This clonotype was observed a handful of times. Sequencing targeted TCR beta in blood CD8+ and CD4+ T cells. The multiple sclerosis control group consisted of treatment-naive patients whose relapsing-remitting disease, which was either stable or active, fulfilled revised McDonald criteria.

The chain employs TRBV29-1 and TRBJ2-1, with TRBD1 as a possible D gene (6 bases). The sequence was obtained from a human donor with multiple sclerosis. The sequenced sample was CD8+ T cells from PBMCs. The CDR3 here is CSAATGYNEQFF. The CDR3 coding sequence is TGCAGCGCTGCGACAGGTTACAATGAGCAGTTCTTC.